The 32 T cell receptor beta chains presented below share a single source sample, sequenced in a study of cytomegalovirus exposure and HLA in healthy donors. PCR used 60 Vbeta primers and 13 Jbeta primers. Libraries were prepared by immunoSEQ multiplex PCR; TCRdb keeps only in-frame clonotypes and omits some of them. The top ten hold around 16% of the sample, which has more than 200,000 clones, approximately 80% seen once. The sequenced sample was PBMCs. These receptors all come from a middle-aged man in good health and CMV-seronegative.

This chain uses TRBV5-1 with TRBJ2-5; 10 bases align to TRBD2. The V gene end was trimmed by 4 bases and the J gene end by 4 bases; junction bases not matched to a gene: 4. The length of the CDR3 is 14 residues. Germline V lookup: CDR1 SGHRS, CDR2 YFSETQ. CDR3 coding DNA: TGCGCCAGCAGCCACGCTAGCGGGAGAGAGACCCAGTACTTC. The encoded protein is CASSHASGRETQYF.

This CDR3 reads CASSHATGGRYEQYF. CDR3 bases: TGCGCCAGCAGCCACGCGACAGGGGGCAGGTACGAGCAGTACTTC. The chain has TRBV4-1 and TRBJ2-7, with 10 bases lining up with TRBD1. The CDR3 is 15 amino acids. V trimming: 3 bases; J trimming: 4 bases; junction bases outside the gene matches: 6. Germline V gene sequence: CDR1 MGHRA, CDR2 YSYEKL.

This chain uses TRBV4-3 with TRBJ2-7; D possibly corresponds to TRBD2 (5 bases). Germline loops: CDR1 LGHNA, CDR2 YSLEER. V lost 3 bases and J 1 base, leaving 25 bases between the germline ends. The CDR3 consists of 19 residues. The CDR3 sequence is CASSHSPVGTQRSSYEQYF. In DNA form, the CDR3 reads TGCGCCAGCAGCCACTCACCCGTGGGCACTCAGCGGAGTTCCTACGAGCAGTACTTC.

This sequence joins TRBV28 and TRBJ1-5; D is unclear. Germline loops: CDR1 MDHEN, CDR2 SYDVKM. Trimming left V 2 bases short and J 4 bases short, with 6 bases between. There are 13 residues in the CDR3. The CDR3 DNA sequence: TGTGCCAGCAGTTTACTTATTAATCAGCCCCAGCATTTT. Amino acids: CASSLLINQPQHF.

The V and J genes are TRBV13 and TRBJ2-1; 7 bases line up with TRBD1. Germline CDR1 reads PRHDT; CDR2 reads FYEKMQ (reference sequence). The length of the CDR3 is 16 residues. V lost 1 base and J lost 3; bases outside the gene matches: 6. The CDR3 reads CASSLDHTGVYNEQFF. Written as DNA, the CDR3 is TGTGCCAGCAGCTTAGACCATACAGGGGTCTACAATGAGCAGTTCTTC.

The chain uses TRBV27 and TRBJ2-1; perhaps TRBD2 as D (5 bases). Trimming pared 7 bases from V and 2 bases from J, leaving 18 bases between. Germline V CDR1 and CDR2: MNHEY, SMNVEV (reference sequence). The CDR3 sequence is 16 residues long. The CDR3 here is CASTPGKDPTYNEQFF. CDR3 sequence (DNA): TGTGCCAGCACCCCGGGGAAGGACCCCACCTACAATGAGCAGTTCTTC.

This chain joins TRBV19 and TRBJ1-1; 9 bases match TRBD1. V lost 5 bases, J lost 2 bases, and 9 bases stayed unmatched. From germline, CDR1 is LNHDA and CDR2 SQIVND (reference sequence). The CDR3 is 16 amino acids. In nucleotides, the CDR3 is TGTGCCAGTAGTGGAGGTCGGGACAGGGCAAACACTGAAGCTTTCTTT. Translated, it gives CASSGGRDRANTEAFF.

This clone was observed once. The chain uses TRBV28 and TRBJ1-1; 8 nucleotides align to TRBD1. Germline CDR1 is MDHEN and CDR2 is SYDVKM. The CDR3 covers 11 residues. V was pared by 6 bases and J by 6 bases, with 0 bases of the junction left unmatched. The CDR3 sequence: CASRDRAEAFF. CDR3 sequence (DNA): TGTGCCAGCAGGGACAGGGCTGAAGCTTTCTTT.

The chain joins TRBV20-1 to TRBJ2-5; possible D gene TRBD2, 6 bases. With 3 bases removed from V and 7 bases from J, the gap between germline ends came to 9 bases. The CDR3 extends over 11 amino acids. CDR1 and CDR2 (germline): DFQATT, SNEGSKA (reference sequence). This CDR3 is CSARLGGTQYF. CDR3 bases: TGCAGTGCTAGGTTGGGAGGGACCCAGTACTTC.

The J gene is TRBJ1-6, the V gene TRBV27; 7 bases are shared with TRBD1. Germline V gives CDR1 MNHEY, CDR2 SMNVEV (reference sequence). V dropped 5 bases and J dropped 9; count of bases not matched to a gene: 16. CDR3 length equals 17 residues. CDR3 nucleotides: TGTGCCAGCAGTCCGTATAACAGGGGTATAGGAATTTCACCCCTCCACTTT. Amino acids: CASSPYNRGIGISPLHF.

This chain uses TRBV20-1 with TRBJ1-5, with a possible D match to TRBD1 (6 bases). V lost 3 bases to trimming and J lost 12 bases, with 12 bases between them. There are 11 residues in the CDR3. Per germline, CDR1 DFQATT and CDR2 SNEGSKA (reference sequence). As DNA, the CDR3 is TGCAGTGCTAGCCTACAGGGCTACCAGCATTTT. Its protein product is CSASLQGYQHF.

The chain couples TRBV7-2 to TRBJ2-3; 10 bases match TRBD2. V shed 5 bases, J shed 4 bases, and the junction held 12 bases outside the gene matches. The CDR3 contains 17 residues. The germline V gene has CDR1 SGHTA and CDR2 FQGNSA. For the CDR3, the DNA is TGTGCCAGCAGCCTCACCCAGCGGGAGGGCCGCTCAGATACGCAGTATTTT. This codes for CASSLTQREGRSDTQYF.

This clone was recorded once. The chain joins TRBV6-6 to TRBJ1-1, with D maybe TRBD1 (6 bases). The CDR3 loop spans 15 amino acids. Germline-derived CDR1 and CDR2 are MNHNY and SVGAGI (reference sequence). Trimming removed 4 bases at V and 1 base at J, with 13 bases between. The CDR3 here is CASSFIGRGNTEAFF. Here the CDR3 DNA reads TGTGCCAGCAGTTTTATTGGCAGGGGGAACACTGAAGCTTTCTTT.

The chain employs TRBV7-6 and TRBJ2-3, with 7 bases matching TRBD2. The J segment lost 4 bases and the V segment lost 5 bases, leaving 15 bases of the junction unmatched. This CDR3 comprises 17 residues. CDR1 is SGHVS, CDR2 FNYEAQ, per germline. Here the CDR3 DNA reads TGTGCCAGCAGCCTTAAAGGTCGCGGGGGAAGAGCAGATACGCAGTATTTT. Protein sequence: CASSLKGRGGRADTQYF.

This CDR3 reads CASSFILTGDGYTF. The CDR3 nucleotides read TGTGCCAGCAGCTTTATCCTGACAGGGGATGGCTACACCTTC. The chain recombines TRBV7-2 with TRBJ1-2; 8 nucleotides line up with TRBD1. Trimming took 3 bases from V and 6 from J; bases not matched to a gene: 6. From germline, CDR1 is SGHTA and CDR2 FQGNSA. The CDR3 totals 14 residues.

This chain connects TRBV7-3 to TRBJ1-1; 7 nucleotides agree with TRBD1. Germline V CDR1 and CDR2: SGHTA, FQGTGA. V was clipped by 3 bases and J by 8 bases; unmatched bases: 6. The CDR3 is 13 amino acids. The CDR3 protein is CASSLQGVGEAFF. Written as DNA, the CDR3 is TGTGCCAGCAGCTTGCAGGGGGTAGGCGAAGCTTTCTTT.

The chain combines TRBV5-1 with TRBJ2-5; 9 nucleotides agree with TRBD1. CDR3 length: 15 amino acids. With 4 bases clipped from V and 5 bases from J, the junction kept 9 bases outside the gene matches. Germline V CDR1 and CDR2: SGHRS, YFSETQ. DNA for the CDR3: TGCGCCAGCAGCGTTACAGGGGGCGCGGTGGAGACCCAGTACTTC. Its protein is CASSVTGGAVETQYF.

This clone was seen only a few times. Within the sample, other DNA sequences also encode this same CDR3. The chain is built from TRBV25-1 and TRBJ2-7; tentative D call: TRBD2 (6 bases). Looked up from germline, CDR1 is MGHDK and CDR2 is SYGVNS. Trimming cost V 6 bases and J 0 bases, with 12 bases left between them. CDR3 length equals 14 residues. The CDR3 loop reads CASRGGLSSYEQYF. As DNA, the CDR3 is TGTGCCAGCAGAGGAGGACTAAGCTCCTACGAGCAGTACTTC.

This chain joins TRBV11-2 and TRBJ2-1; 8 bases agree with TRBD1. The germline V gene has CDR1 SGHAT and CDR2 FQNNGV. Trimming at V came to 1 base and at J to 4 bases, leaving 9 bases not matched to a gene. The CDR3 runs 17 residues. CDR3 bases: TGTGCCAGCAGCTTAGGAGAGGGGACAGGTACTTACAATGAGCAGTTCTTC. It codes for CASSLGEGTGTYNEQFF.

The J gene is TRBJ1-5, the V gene TRBV7-2; tentative D call: TRBD1 (6 bases). The germline V gene encodes CDR1 SGHTA and CDR2 FQGNSA. This CDR3 comprises 14 residues. The ends were cut back, 5 bases at V and 5 bases at J, with 13 bases in the middle. The DNA of the CDR3 is TGTGCCAGCAGCCCCCGCAGGGGCGATCAGCCCCAGCATTTT. Its protein product is CASSPRRGDQPQHF. Supplemented by reference TRBV7-2 and TRBJ1-5, the full variable domain reads GAGVSQSPSNKVTEKGKDVELRCDPISGHTALYWYRQSLGQGLEFLIYFQGNSAPDKSGLPSDRFSAERTGGSVSTLTIQRTQQEDSAVYLCASSPRRGDQPQHFGDGTRLSIL.

The V and J genes are TRBV7-2 and TRBJ2-3; D is unresolved. V lost 5 bases and J 5 bases, leaving 14 bases between the germline ends. From germline, CDR1 is SGHTA and CDR2 FQGNSA. This CDR3 is 14 amino acids long. The CDR3 sequence: CASSPPGLQDTQYF. The DNA of the CDR3 is TGTGCCAGCAGCCCCCCCGGGTTGCAAGATACGCAGTATTTT. The full variable domain, with the rest looked up from reference TRBV7-2 and TRBJ2-3, is GAGVSQSPSNKVTEKGKDVELRCDPISGHTALYWYRQSLGQGLEFLIYFQGNSAPDKSGLPSDRFSAERTGGSVSTLTIQRTQQEDSAVYLCASSPPGLQDTQYFGPGTRLTVL.

This sequence joins TRBV7-8 and TRBJ1-2; a weak D match, TRBD1 (6 bases). With 4 bases removed from V and 3 bases from J, the gap between germline ends came to 15 bases. From germline, CDR1 is SGHVS and CDR2 FQNEAQ. The CDR3 loop spans 15 amino acids. The CDR3 sequence: CASSSVDRKDYGYTF. The CDR3 nucleotides are TGTGCCAGCAGCTCAGTCGACAGGAAAGACTATGGCTACACCTTC.

This chain links TRBV5-4 with TRBJ1-6; no clear D gene. The V and J ends lost 4 bases and 0 bases respectively, with 11 bases between them. This CDR3 has 16 amino acids. CDR1 is SGHNT and CDR2 is YYREEE in the germline V gene (reference sequence). The CDR3 DNA is TGTGCCAGCAGCCCCGATTCCAGCTCCTATAATTCACCCCTCCACTTT. It encodes CASSPDSSSYNSPLHF.

The chain has TRBV5-6 and TRBJ2-1; 8 nucleotides align to TRBD2. The CDR3 runs 14 residues. The germline CDR1 and CDR2 sequences are SGHDT and YYEEEE. With 5 bases clipped from V and 4 bases from J, the junction kept 5 bases outside the gene matches. The CDR3 is CASSRTSSYNEQFF. The CDR3 nucleotides are TGTGCCAGCAGTCGGACTAGCAGTTACAATGAGCAGTTCTTC.

The chain couples TRBV4-2 to TRBJ1-5, with a tentative D call TRBD1 (6 bases). V lost 0 bases, J lost 6 bases, and 15 bases lay in between. The length of the CDR3 is 16 residues. Germline loops: CDR1 LGHNA, CDR2 YNFKEQ. The CDR3 sequence: CASSQDRQGRGQPQHF. The CDR3 coding sequence is TGTGCCAGCAGCCAAGATCGCCAGGGGCGAGGTCAGCCCCAGCATTTT.

This chain joins TRBV6-1 and TRBJ2-7; D gene unclear. Germline values: CDR1 MNHNS, CDR2 SASEGT. The CDR3 runs to 11 residues. V was trimmed by 6 bases and J by 6 bases, leaving 9 bases between them. In DNA, the CDR3 is TGTGCCAGCAGCCGGGTTGGCGAGCAGTACTTC. Its translation: CASSRVGEQYF.

This clone was observed a few times. The V call is TRBV7-2, the J call TRBJ1-5, with 7 bases lining up with TRBD1. J was trimmed by 6 bases and V by 3 bases; bases with no gene match: 8. The length of the CDR3 is 15 residues. CDR1 is SGHTA, CDR2 FQGNSA, per germline. This CDR3 is CASSLDKGAPQPQHF. The CDR3 nucleotides read TGTGCCAGCAGCTTGGATAAGGGGGCCCCTCAGCCCCAGCATTTT. Complete variable domain (other parts from reference TRBV7-2 and TRBJ1-5): GAGVSQSPSNKVTEKGKDVELRCDPISGHTALYWYRQSLGQGLEFLIYFQGNSAPDKSGLPSDRFSAERTGGSVSTLTIQRTQQEDSAVYLCASSLDKGAPQPQHFGDGTRLSIL.

The chain links TRBV19 to TRBJ2-7; D possibly corresponds to TRBD2 (6 bases). From germline, CDR1 is LNHDA and CDR2 SQIVND (reference sequence). V was clipped by 4 bases and J by 0 bases, with 10 bases between them. This CDR3 has 14 amino acids. This chain's CDR3 is CASSNSGSSYEQYF. Written as DNA, the CDR3 is TGTGCCAGTAGTAATAGCGGTAGCTCCTACGAGCAGTACTTC.

This sequence joins TRBV4-2 and TRBJ2-2; a weak D match, TRBD2 (6 bases). The CDR3 totals 16 residues. V was cut by 0 bases and J by 4 bases, with 12 bases left in between. Germline V gives CDR1 LGHNA, CDR2 YNFKEQ. The CDR3 DNA is TGTGCCAGCAGCCAAGAGAGGCAAGCGGGCACCGGGGAGCTGTTTTTT. Encoded protein: CASSQERQAGTGELFF.

The rearrangement joins TRBV7-8 to TRBJ1-2, with D hard to call. The ends were cut back, 0 bases at V and 4 bases at J, with 6 bases in the middle. This CDR3 has 13 residues. Germline CDR1 is SGHVS and CDR2 is FQNEAQ. The CDR3 region has the DNA TGTGCCAGCAGCTTAGCACGGTCCTATGGCTACACCTTC. This translates into CASSLARSYGYTF.

This chain joins TRBV6-1 and TRBJ1-3; 7 bases fit TRBD1. The CDR3 loop spans 14 amino acids. V lost 4 bases, J lost 3 bases, and 3 bases stayed unmatched. Germline V gene lookup returns CDR1 MNHNS and CDR2 SASEGT. The CDR3 here is CASSVGTVGNTIYF. The CDR3, as DNA: TGTGCCAGCAGTGTCGGGACAGTTGGAAACACCATATATTTT.

The chain employs TRBV7-9 and TRBJ1-2, with TRBD1 matching 7 bases. Germline assignment: CDR1 SEHNR and CDR2 FQNEAQ (reference sequence). The V and J ends lost 5 bases and 8 bases, in that order; junction bases with no gene match: 8. The CDR3 loop spans 13 amino acids. The CDR3 loop reads CASSPDRVRGYTF. CDR3 nucleotides: TGTGCCAGCAGCCCCGACAGGGTGAGAGGCTACACCTTC.